The next 25 T cell receptor beta chains were all read from a single sample in a study of blood T cells in healthy people across ages. Using a J-beta primer mix together with a sample-barcoded 5' primer, a second PCR was run for about 6 to 12 cycles. TCRdb redid the calling of the 5' RACE reads with MiXCR, one entry per CDR3 protein. Found here are fewer than 2,000,000 distinct CDR3 sequences, 30% to 35% of them singletons; the top ten hold approximately 10%. Sequencing was performed on blood. The receptor source for this set is a woman aged 30 to 39 in good health.

The V call is TRBV18, the J call TRBJ2-1; TRBD2 matches at 10 bases. The length of the CDR3 is 21 residues. From germline, CDR1 is KGHSH and CDR2 LQKENI. Trimming removed 3 bases from V and 5 bases from J; junction bases left unmatched: 22. DNA of the CDR3: TGTGCCAGCTCACCCCTAAAAACCGGGACTAGCGCCCGGAAGGTCCACAATGAGCAGTTCTTC. Its translation is CASSPLKTGTSARKVHNEQFF.

This clonotype was seen a few times. The chain links TRBV20-1 to TRBJ2-1; D unclear. CDR1 and CDR2 (germline): DFQATT, SNEGSKA (reference sequence). V lost 5 bases to trimming and J lost 7 bases, with 18 bases between them. The length of the CDR3 is 14 residues. Here the CDR3 reads CSADGGNPSNEQFF. In nucleotides, the CDR3 is TGCAGTGCTGATGGCGGTAATCCGAGTAATGAGCAGTTCTTC.

The rearrangement joins TRBV5-6 to TRBJ2-1, with D perhaps TRBD2 (6 bases). The V gene lost 0 bases and the J gene lost 7 bases, with 14 bases spanning the gap. This CDR3 is 15 amino acids long. From germline, CDR1 is SGHDT and CDR2 YYEEEE. The CDR3 spells CASSLDGSGSNEQFF. The CDR3 DNA reads as TGTGCCAGCAGCTTGGACGGGAGCGGTTCAAATGAGCAGTTCTTC.

This clonotype was detected once. This rearrangement joins TRBV6-1 to TRBJ2-7; no reliable D call. Between the trimmed V and J ends, which lost 4 bases and 3 bases, there was a span of 10 bases. The CDR3 is made up of 13 amino acids. Germline CDR1 reads MNHNS; CDR2 reads SASEGT. CDR3 in amino acids: CASSGGVDYEQYF. DNA for the CDR3: TGTGCCAGCAGTGGTGGGGTGGACTACGAGCAGTACTTC.

This clonotype was found a few times. The chain is built from TRBV5-1 and TRBJ2-7, with 11 bases aligning to TRBD1. CDR1 and CDR2 (germline): SGHRS, YFSETQ. The CDR3 runs to 16 residues. After removal of 0 bases from V and 4 bases from J, the junction contained 6 bases not matched to a gene. This chain's CDR3 is CASSLAPGQGVYEQYF. CDR3 nucleotides: TGCGCCAGCAGCTTGGCCCCGGGACAGGGGGTGTACGAGCAGTACTTC.

This clonotype was detected only a few times. This chain joins TRBV10-3 and TRBJ2-3; 7 bases are a match to TRBD1. The V gene end was trimmed by 6 bases and the J gene end by 0 bases; junction bases not matched to a gene: 3. Germline V gene lookup returns CDR1 ENHRY and CDR2 SYGVKD. This CDR3 contains 14 residues. The CDR3 DNA follows: TGTGCCATCAGGGGGACAGCTAGCACAGATACGCAGTATTTT. Amino acid sequence: CAIRGTASTDTQYF.

Points on this clonotype: This may come from a read error, since a much larger clone is one base off. This chain joins TRBV20-1 and TRBJ1-5; D not resolved. V was trimmed by 3 bases and J by 12 bases, leaving 15 bases between them. Germline assignment: CDR1 DFQATT and CDR2 SNEGSKA (reference sequence). This CDR3 is 12 amino acids long. The CDR3 DNA is TGCAGTGCTAGTAGGTCCGCTTTGATCCAGCATTTT. The encoded protein is CSASRSALIQHF.

The chain is built from TRBV7-9 and TRBJ1-1, with 11 bases aligning to TRBD1. With V trimmed by 1 base and J by 7 bases, 14 bases remained unmatched. This CDR3 has 18 residues. Looked up from germline, CDR1 is SEHNR and CDR2 is FQNEAQ (reference sequence). CDR3 DNA sequence: TGTGCCAGCAGCTTAGTGTTTGGACAGGGGGCCGGAAATCATGAAGCTTTCTTT. This translates into CASSLVFGQGAGNHEAFF.

At least ten counts were recorded for this clonotype. The rearrangement links TRBV4-1 to TRBJ2-5; 7 nucleotides agree with TRBD2. With V trimmed by 1 base and J by 1 base, 3 bases remained unmatched. CDR3 length: 15 amino acids. Germline-derived CDR1 and CDR2 are MGHRA and YSYEKL. In DNA, the CDR3 is TGCGCCAGCAGCCAAGGGGCTAGCGGCCAAGAGACCCAGTACTTC. Translated: CASSQGASGQETQYF.

This clonotype was seen more than once but under ten times. V usage is TRBV7-9 and J usage is TRBJ2-1, with 10 bases lining up with TRBD1. The V gene end was trimmed by 4 bases and the J gene end by 6 bases; junction bases not matched to a gene: 6. Germline CDR1 and CDR2: SEHNR and FQNEAQ (reference sequence). The CDR3 totals 15 residues. This CDR3 reads CASSWGTGVFNEQFF. The CDR3 DNA reads TGTGCCAGCAGCTGGGGGACAGGGGTTTTCAATGAGCAGTTCTTC.

There are a few counts of this clonotype. The gene calls are TRBV6-5 and TRBJ1-2, with TRBD1 matching over 7 bases. The trim removed 5 bases at V and 7 bases at J, leaving 10 bases unmatched. CDR3 size: 14 residues. Germline-derived CDR1 and CDR2 are MNHEY and SVGAGI. CDR3 residues: CASSPGQRRVGYTF. For the CDR3, the DNA is TGTGCCAGCAGTCCGGGACAGCGACGTGTTGGCTACACCTTC.

V is TRBV7-9 and J is TRBJ2-5; 8 bases are a match to TRBD1. The CDR3 totals 16 residues. J lost 4 bases, V lost 5 bases, and 12 bases had no gene match. Germline V gene data show CDR1 as SEHNR and CDR2 as FQNEAQ (reference sequence). This chain's CDR3 is CASSHRAGGKGETQYF. CDR3 DNA sequence: TGTGCCAGCAGCCACCGGGCAGGGGGCAAGGGAGAGACCCAGTACTTC.

The V and J genes are TRBV7-2 and TRBJ2-5; D unclear. Germline-derived CDR1 and CDR2 are SGHTA and FQGNSA. V lost 1 base and J 2 bases, leaving 8 bases between the germline ends. The CDR3 length is 14 residues. The CDR3 sequence: CASSLVVLQETQYF. CDR3 DNA: TGTGCCAGCAGCTTAGTGGTCTTACAAGAGACCCAGTACTTC.

This clonotype was counted many times. This chain connects TRBV5-1 to TRBJ2-3, with D unresolved. V gave up 4 bases and J gave up 1 base, with 10 bases separating them. Germline V gives CDR1 SGHRS, CDR2 YFSETQ. The CDR3 has 14 amino acids. For the CDR3, the DNA is TGCGCCAGCAGCCTATGGACGGGCACAGATACGCAGTATTTT. Its protein is CASSLWTGTDTQYF.

V is TRBV27 and J is TRBJ2-1; 7 bases match TRBD1. V gave up 5 bases and J gave up 4 bases; unmatched junction bases: 5. CDR3 size: 14 residues. Germline values: CDR1 MNHEY, CDR2 SMNVEV (reference sequence). CDR3 in amino acids: CASSRDSLYNEQFF. The DNA of the CDR3 is TGTGCCAGCAGTAGGGACAGTTTATACAATGAGCAGTTCTTC.

Only a few counts were recorded for this clonotype. This chain joins TRBV10-3 and TRBJ1-1; D gene uncertain. The CDR3 spans 11 residues. With 8 bases removed from V and 3 bases from J, the gap between germline ends came to 7 bases. Germline V lookup: CDR1 ENHRY, CDR2 SYGVKD. The CDR3 DNA reads TGTGCCATCCTAAAGGACACTGAAGCTTTCTTT. Its translation is CAILKDTEAFF.

This clonotype was counted a few times. The chain is built from TRBV6-2 or TRBV6-3 and TRBJ1-5; 7 positions match TRBD1. The CDR3 totals 13 residues. Per the germline V gene, CDR1 is MNHEY and CDR2 is SVGEGT. The ends lost 6 bases at V and 4 bases at J; junction bases unmatched: 3. In nucleotides, the CDR3 is TGTGCCAGCAGGACAGGGCTGAATCAGCCCCAGCATTTT. Protein: CASRTGLNQPQHF.

The rearrangement uses TRBV7-9 and TRBJ1-1; 7 bases are a match to TRBD1. The CDR3 sequence is 14 residues long. J gave up 4 bases and V 7 bases, and 9 bases lay outside the gene matches. The V gene's germline CDR1 is SEHNR and CDR2 FQNEAQ (reference sequence). The CDR3 is CASKTRGPGTEAFF. As DNA, the CDR3 is TGTGCCAGCAAAACTAGGGGGCCCGGCACTGAAGCTTTCTTT. Supplemented by reference TRBV7-9 and TRBJ1-1, the full variable domain reads DTGVSQNPRHKITKRGQNVTFRCDPISEHNRLYWYRQTLGQGPEFLTYFQNEAQLEKSRLLSDRFSAERPKGSFSTLEIQRTEQGDSAMYLCASKTRGPGTEAFFGQGTRLTVV.

This clonotype appeared many times. The J gene is TRBJ1-2, the V gene TRBV6-5; a possible D gene is TRBD1 (5 bases). With 3 bases removed from V and 4 bases from J, the gap between germline ends came to 12 bases. CDR3 length: 14 amino acids. In germline, CDR1 is MNHEY, CDR2 SVGAGI. CDR3 loop: CASSYGQGSYGYTF. As DNA, the CDR3 is TGTGCCAGCAGTTATGGTCAGGGTTCCTATGGCTACACCTTC.

The CDR3 sequence: CATSDWRGLGPQHF. Here the CDR3 DNA reads TGTGCCACCAGTGATTGGAGGGGGTTAGGGCCCCAGCATTTT. The chain combines TRBV24-1 with TRBJ1-5; the D gene is possibly TRBD1 (6 bases). The germline gives CDR1 KGHDR, CDR2 SFDVKD. Trimming left V 2 bases short and J 9 bases short, with 13 bases between. CDR3 length equals 14 residues.

This clonotype was seen a few times. The V call is TRBV6-2 or TRBV6-3, the J call TRBJ2-6; TRBD1 matches at 9 bases. From germline, CDR1 is MNHEY and CDR2 SVGEGT. V gave up 4 bases and J gave up 2 bases; unmatched junction bases: 6. The CDR3 extends over 17 amino acids. The chain's CDR3 is CASSFRDRVAGANVLTF. The CDR3 DNA reads TGTGCCAGCAGTTTTCGGGACAGGGTAGCTGGGGCCAACGTCCTGACTTTC.

This chain uses TRBV12-3 or TRBV12-4 with TRBJ2-1; TRBD1 matches 7 bases. The length of the CDR3 is 16 residues. J gave up 10 bases and V 5 bases, and 17 bases lay outside the gene matches. The CDR3 DNA reads TGTGCCAGCAGTCTCCCCCCAGGACAGGTCCGAGGGGAGCAGTTCTTC. Amino acid sequence: CASSLPPGQVRGEQFF.

In this sample, this clonotype turned up a few times. The J gene is TRBJ2-7, the V gene TRBV19, with D possibly being TRBD2 (6 bases). Germline V gene data show CDR1 as LNHDA and CDR2 as SQIVND (reference sequence). Between the trimmed V and J ends, which lost 5 bases and 3 bases, there was a span of 14 bases. This CDR3 region has 14 residues. The CDR3 sequence: CASSDNRGNYEQYF. The CDR3 DNA reads as TGTGCCAGTAGTGACAACCGGGGGAACTACGAGCAGTACTTC.

The rearrangement uses TRBV2 and TRBJ2-1, with 9 nucleotides matching TRBD2. The CDR3 has 17 amino acids. With 3 bases clipped from V and 2 bases from J, the junction kept 8 bases outside the gene matches. Per the germline V gene, CDR1 is SNHLY and CDR2 is FYNNEI. The CDR3 region is CASSDLAGGSTYNEQFF. The CDR3, as DNA: TGTGCCAGCAGTGACCTGGCGGGGGGGTCTACCTACAATGAGCAGTTCTTC.

V usage is TRBV12-3 or TRBV12-4 and J usage is TRBJ1-6; 8 nucleotides align to TRBD1. The CDR3 loop spans 15 amino acids. Trimming took 6 bases from V and 7 from J; bases not matched to a gene: 8. The CDR3: CASSPTGVGNSPLHF. The DNA for the CDR3 is TGTGCCAGCAGCCCGACAGGGGTGGGAAATTCACCCCTCCACTTT.